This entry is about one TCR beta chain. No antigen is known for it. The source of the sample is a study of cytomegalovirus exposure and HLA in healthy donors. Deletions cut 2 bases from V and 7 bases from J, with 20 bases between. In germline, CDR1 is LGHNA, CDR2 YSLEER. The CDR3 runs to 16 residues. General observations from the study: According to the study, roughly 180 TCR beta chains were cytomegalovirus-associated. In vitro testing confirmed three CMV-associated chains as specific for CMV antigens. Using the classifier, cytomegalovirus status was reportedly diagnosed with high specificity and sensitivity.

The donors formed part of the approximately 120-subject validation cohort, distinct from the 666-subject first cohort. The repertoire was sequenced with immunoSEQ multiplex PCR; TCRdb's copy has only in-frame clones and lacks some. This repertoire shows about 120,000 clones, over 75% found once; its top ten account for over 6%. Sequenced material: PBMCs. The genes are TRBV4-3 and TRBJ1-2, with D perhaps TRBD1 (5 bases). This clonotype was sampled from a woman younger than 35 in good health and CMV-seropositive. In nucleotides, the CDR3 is TGCGCCAGCAGCCAACGCCGGGGGTTAGGAGATCGTGGCTACACCTTC. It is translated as CASSQRRGLGDRGYTF.